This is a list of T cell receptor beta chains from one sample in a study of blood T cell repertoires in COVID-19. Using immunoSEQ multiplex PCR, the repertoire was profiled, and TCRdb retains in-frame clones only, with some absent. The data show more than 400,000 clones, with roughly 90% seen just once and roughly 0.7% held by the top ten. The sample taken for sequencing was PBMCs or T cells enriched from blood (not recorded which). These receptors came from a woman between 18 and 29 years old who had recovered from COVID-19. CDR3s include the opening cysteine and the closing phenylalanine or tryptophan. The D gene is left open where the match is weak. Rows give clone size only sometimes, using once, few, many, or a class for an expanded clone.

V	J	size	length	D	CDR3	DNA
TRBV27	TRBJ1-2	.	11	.	CASLSGKGYTF	TGTGCCAGCTTGTCAGGGAAAGGCTACACCTTC
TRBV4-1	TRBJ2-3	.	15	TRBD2	CASSQLGGDGDTQYF	TGCGCCAGCAGCCAACTTGGGGGGGATGGTGATACGCAGTATTTT
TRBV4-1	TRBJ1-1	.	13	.	CASSLGGHTEAFF	TGCGCCAGCAGCCTTGGCGGGCATACTGAAGCTTTCTTT
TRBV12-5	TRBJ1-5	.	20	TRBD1	CASGLFFENRDREGSQPQHF	TGTGCTAGTGGTTTGTTCTTCGAAAACCGGGACAGGGAAGGTAGTCAGCCCCAGCATTTT
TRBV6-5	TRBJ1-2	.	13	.	CASSYTGNYGYTF	TGTGCCAGCAGTTACACCGGGAACTATGGCTACACCTTC
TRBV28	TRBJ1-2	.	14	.	CASSPVQGNYGYTF	TGTGCCAGCAGTCCGGTACAGGGTAACTATGGCTACACCTTC
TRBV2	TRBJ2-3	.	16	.	CASSEGTLISTDTQYF	TGTGCCAGCAGTGAGGGGACTCTTATTTCCACAGATACGCAGTATTTT
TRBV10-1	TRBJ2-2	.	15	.	CASSDEGENTGELFF	TGCGCCAGCAGTGATGAAGGGGAGAACACCGGGGAGCTGTTTTTT
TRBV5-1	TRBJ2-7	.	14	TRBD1	CASSQDRGSYEQYF	TGCGCCAGCAGCCAGGACAGGGGGTCTTACGAGCAGTACTTC
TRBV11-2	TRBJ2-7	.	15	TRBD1	CASSPSRDSLYEQYF	TGTGCCAGCAGCCCCTCCCGGGACAGCCTCTACGAGCAGTACTTC
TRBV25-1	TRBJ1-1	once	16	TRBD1	CASSELGQGMNTEAFF	TGTGCCAGCAGTGAATTGGGACAGGGCATGAACACTGAAGCTTTCTTT
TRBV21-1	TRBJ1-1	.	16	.	CASSKEVRASDTEAFF	TGTGCCAGCAGCAAAGAAGTGCGGGCCAGTGACACTGAAGCTTTCTTT
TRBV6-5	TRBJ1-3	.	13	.	CASSYSYGNTIYF	TGTGCCAGCAGTTACTCTTATGGAAACACCATATATTTT
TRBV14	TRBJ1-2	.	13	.	CASSPDSNYGYTF	TGTGCCAGCAGCCCCGACAGCAACTATGGCTACACCTTC
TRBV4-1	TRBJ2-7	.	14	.	CASSQITGLNEQYF	TGCGCCAGCAGCCAAATAACAGGGTTGAACGAGCAGTACTTC
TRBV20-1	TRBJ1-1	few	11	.	CSARVRGEAFF	TGCAGTGCTAGGGTGCGGGGTGAAGCTTTCTTT
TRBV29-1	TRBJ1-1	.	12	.	CSVEVGGGGAFF	TGCAGCGTTGAAGTAGGAGGGGGGGGAGCTTTCTTT
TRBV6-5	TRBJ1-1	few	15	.	CASSRLGTQNTEAFF	TGTGCCAGCAGCCGATTAGGGACACAGAACACTGAAGCTTTCTTT
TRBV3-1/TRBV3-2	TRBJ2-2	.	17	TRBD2	CASSRGLAGDAGGELFF	TGTGCCAGCAGCCGAGGACTAGCGGGGGATGCCGGCGGGGAGCTGTTTTTT
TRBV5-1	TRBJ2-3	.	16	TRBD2	CASSFTLAASTDTQYF	TGCGCCAGCAGCTTCACACTAGCGGCTAGCACAGATACGCAGTATTTT
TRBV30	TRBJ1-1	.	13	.	CAWSVRGGTEAFF	TGTGCCTGGAGTGTGAGGGGAGGGACTGAAGCTTTCTTT
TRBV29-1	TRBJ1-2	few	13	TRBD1	CSVGYEGAGGYTF	TGCAGCGTTGGATATGAGGGGGCTGGTGGCTACACCTTC
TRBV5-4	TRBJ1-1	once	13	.	CASRTYQNTEAFF	TGTGCCAGCCGTACATACCAGAACACTGAAGCTTTCTTT
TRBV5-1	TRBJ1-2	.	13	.	CASSFSSDYGYTF	TGCGCCAGCAGCTTTTCCTCAGATTATGGCTACACCTTC
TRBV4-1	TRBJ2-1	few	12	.	CASSLTGNEQFF	TGCGCCAGCAGCCTGACGGGGAACGAGCAGTTCTTC
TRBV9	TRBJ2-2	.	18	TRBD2	CASSVLAGGKGNTGELFF	TGTGCCAGCAGCGTTCTAGCGGGGGGTAAGGGAAACACCGGGGAGCTGTTTTTT
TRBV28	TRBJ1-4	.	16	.	CASSLSAGAQGEKLFF	TGTGCCAGCAGTTTATCGGCAGGGGCACAGGGTGAAAAACTGTTTTTT
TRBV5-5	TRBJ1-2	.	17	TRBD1	CASSPIPPDRVGGGYTF	TGTGCCAGCAGCCCTATCCCGCCTGACAGGGTAGGAGGTGGCTACACCTTC
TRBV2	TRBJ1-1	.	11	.	CAGRGNTEAFF	TGTGCCGGGCGGGGGAACACTGAAGCTTTCTTT
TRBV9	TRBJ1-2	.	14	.	CASTKAGISYGYTF	TGTGCCAGCACCAAGGCCGGGATCTCCTATGGCTACACCTTC
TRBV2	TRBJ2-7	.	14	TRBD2	CASKREGGRNEQYF	TGTGCCAGCAAGAGGGAGGGTGGAAGGAACGAGCAGTACTTC
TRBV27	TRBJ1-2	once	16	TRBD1	CASSSLLRTGGHGYTF	TGTGCCAGCAGTTCACTACTCCGGACAGGGGGACATGGCTACACCTTC
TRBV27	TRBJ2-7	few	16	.	CASRYKFEGDPYEQYF	TGTGCCAGCAGATATAAATTTGAGGGGGATCCCTACGAGCAGTACTTC